The T cell receptor beta chain under discussion was sequenced for a study of OX40 agonist ivuxolimab in advanced cancers. Libraries were prepared by immunoSEQ multiplex PCR; TCRdb keeps only in-frame clonotypes and omits some of them. This table has some 100,000 clones, 90% to 95% appearing once. Germline V CDR1 and CDR2: SGDLS, YYNGEE. The V and J ends lost 4 bases and 0 bases respectively, with 11 bases between them. This CDR3 region has 15 residues. The sample here was CD4+ or CD8+ T cells sorted from blood, taken in a trial of the OX40 agonist ivuxolimab. The sequence derives from an adult with an advanced solid tumor such as melanoma, head and neck, liver or kidney cancer. V is TRBV9 and J is TRBJ2-1; D gene unclear. CDR3 sequence reads: CASSPDVSSYNEQFF. CDR3 DNA sequence: TGTGCCAGCAGCCCAGACGTAAGCTCCTACAATGAGCAGTTCTTC. Full variable domain (outside the CDR3, taken from reference TRBV9 and TRBJ2-1): DSGVTQTPKHLITATGQRVTLRCSPRSGDLSVYWYQQSLDQGLQFLIQYYNGEERAKGNILERFSAQQFPDLHSELNLSSLELGDSALYFCASSPDVSSYNEQFFGPGTRLTVL.